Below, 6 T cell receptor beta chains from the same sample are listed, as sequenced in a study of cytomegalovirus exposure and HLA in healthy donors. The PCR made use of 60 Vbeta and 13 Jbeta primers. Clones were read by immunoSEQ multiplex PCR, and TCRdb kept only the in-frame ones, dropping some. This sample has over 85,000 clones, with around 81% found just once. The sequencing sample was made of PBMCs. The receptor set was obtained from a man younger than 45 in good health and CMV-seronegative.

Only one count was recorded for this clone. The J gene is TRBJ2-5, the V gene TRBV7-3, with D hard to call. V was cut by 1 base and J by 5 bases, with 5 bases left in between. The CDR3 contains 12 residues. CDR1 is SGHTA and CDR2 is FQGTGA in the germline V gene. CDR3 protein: CASSLNSETQYF. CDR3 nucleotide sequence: TGTGCCAGCAGCTTAAATAGTGAGACCCAGTACTTC.

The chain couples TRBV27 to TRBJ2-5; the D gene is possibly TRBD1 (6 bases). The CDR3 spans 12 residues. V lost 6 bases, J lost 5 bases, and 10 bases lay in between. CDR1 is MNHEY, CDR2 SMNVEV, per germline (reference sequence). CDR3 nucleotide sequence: TGTGCCAGCAGGAGCCAGGGGGAGACCCAGTACTTC. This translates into CASRSQGETQYF.

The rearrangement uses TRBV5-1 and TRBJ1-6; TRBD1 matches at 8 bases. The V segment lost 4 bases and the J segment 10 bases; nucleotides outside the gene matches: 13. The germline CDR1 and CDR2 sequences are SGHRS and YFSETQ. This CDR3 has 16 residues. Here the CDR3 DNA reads TGCGCCAGCAGCCGGCGGGTGACAGGGGTCGGGTCACCCCTCCACTTT. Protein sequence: CASSRRVTGVGSPLHF.

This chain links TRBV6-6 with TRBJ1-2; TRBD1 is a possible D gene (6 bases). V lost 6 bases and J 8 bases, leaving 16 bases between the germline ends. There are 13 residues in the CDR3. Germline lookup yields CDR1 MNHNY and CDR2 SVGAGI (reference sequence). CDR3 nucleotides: TGTGCCAGCAGCGAAATCAGGGGTGGAGGCTACACCTTC. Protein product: CASSEIRGGGYTF.

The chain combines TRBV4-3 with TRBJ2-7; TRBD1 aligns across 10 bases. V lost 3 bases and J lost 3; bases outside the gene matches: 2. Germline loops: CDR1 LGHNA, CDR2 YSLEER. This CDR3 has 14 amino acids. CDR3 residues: CASSHDRGLYEQYF. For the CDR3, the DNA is TGCGCCAGCAGCCACGACAGGGGGCTCTACGAGCAGTACTTC.

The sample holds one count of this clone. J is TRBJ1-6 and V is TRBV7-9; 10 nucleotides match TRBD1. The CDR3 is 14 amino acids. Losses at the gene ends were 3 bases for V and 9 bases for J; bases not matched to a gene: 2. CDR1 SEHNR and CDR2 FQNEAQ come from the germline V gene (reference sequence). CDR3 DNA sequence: TGTGCCAGCAGCTTGGGACAGGGGCGTTCACCCCTCCACTTT. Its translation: CASSLGQGRSPLHF.